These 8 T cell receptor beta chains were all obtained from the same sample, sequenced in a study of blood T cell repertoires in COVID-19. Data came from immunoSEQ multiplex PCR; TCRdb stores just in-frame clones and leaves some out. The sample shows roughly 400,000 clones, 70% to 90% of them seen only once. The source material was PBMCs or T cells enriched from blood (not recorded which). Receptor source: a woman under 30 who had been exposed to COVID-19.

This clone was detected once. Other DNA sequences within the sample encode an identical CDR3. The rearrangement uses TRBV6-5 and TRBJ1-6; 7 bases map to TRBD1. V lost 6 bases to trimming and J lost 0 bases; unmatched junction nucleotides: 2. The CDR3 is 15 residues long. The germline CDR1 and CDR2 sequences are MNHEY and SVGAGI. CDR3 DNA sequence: TGTGCCAGCAGAACAGGGGACTCCTATAATTCACCCCTCCACTTT. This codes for CASRTGDSYNSPLHF.

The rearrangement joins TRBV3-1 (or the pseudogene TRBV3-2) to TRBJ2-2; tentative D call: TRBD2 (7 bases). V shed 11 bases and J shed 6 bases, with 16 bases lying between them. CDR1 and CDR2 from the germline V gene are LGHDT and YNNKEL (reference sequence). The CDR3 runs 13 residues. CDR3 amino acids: CARGGADPGELFF. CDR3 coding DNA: TGTGCCCGTGGGGGGGCGGACCCCGGGGAGCTGTTTTTT.

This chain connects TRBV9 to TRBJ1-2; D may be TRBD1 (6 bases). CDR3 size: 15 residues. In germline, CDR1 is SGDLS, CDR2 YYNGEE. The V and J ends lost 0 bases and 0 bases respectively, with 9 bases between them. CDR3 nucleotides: TGTGCCAGCAGCGTAGAAGGGGGAGCTAACTATGGCTACACCTTC. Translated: CASSVEGGANYGYTF. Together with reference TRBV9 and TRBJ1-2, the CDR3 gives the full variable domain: DSGVTQTPKHLITATGQRVTLRCSPRSGDLSVYWYQQSLDQGLQFLIQYYNGEERAKGNILERFSAQQFPDLHSELNLSSLELGDSALYFCASSVEGGANYGYTFGSGTRLTVV.

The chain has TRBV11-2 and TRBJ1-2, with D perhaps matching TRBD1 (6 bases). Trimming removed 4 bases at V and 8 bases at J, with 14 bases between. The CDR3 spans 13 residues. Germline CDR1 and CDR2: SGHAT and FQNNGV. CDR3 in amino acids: CASSSGGAPGYTF. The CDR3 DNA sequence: TGTGCCAGCAGCTCGGGGGGGGCGCCGGGCTACACCTTC.

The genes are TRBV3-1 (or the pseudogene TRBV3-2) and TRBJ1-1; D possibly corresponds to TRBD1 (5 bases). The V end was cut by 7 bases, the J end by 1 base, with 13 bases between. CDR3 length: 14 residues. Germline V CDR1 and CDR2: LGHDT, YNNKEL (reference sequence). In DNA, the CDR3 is TGTGCCAGCACCCAGGGACTATCGAACACTGAAGCTTTCTTT. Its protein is CASTQGLSNTEAFF.

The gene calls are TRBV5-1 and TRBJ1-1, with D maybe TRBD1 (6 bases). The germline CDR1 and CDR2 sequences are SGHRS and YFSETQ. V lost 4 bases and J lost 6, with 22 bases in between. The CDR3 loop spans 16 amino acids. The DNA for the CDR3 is TGCGCCAGCAGCCCTTGGACAGCCCCAGAGGGGGCTGAAGCTTTCTTT. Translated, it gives CASSPWTAPEGAEAFF.

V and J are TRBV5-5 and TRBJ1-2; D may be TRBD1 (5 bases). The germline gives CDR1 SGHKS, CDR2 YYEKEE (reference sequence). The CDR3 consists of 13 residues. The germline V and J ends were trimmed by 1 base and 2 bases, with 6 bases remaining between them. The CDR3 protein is CASSLSGNYGYTF. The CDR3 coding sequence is TGTGCCAGCAGCTTGTCAGGGAACTATGGCTACACCTTC.

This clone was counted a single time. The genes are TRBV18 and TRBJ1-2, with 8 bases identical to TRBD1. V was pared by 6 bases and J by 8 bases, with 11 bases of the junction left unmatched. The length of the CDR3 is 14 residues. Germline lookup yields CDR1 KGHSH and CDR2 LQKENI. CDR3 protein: CASSPSRGLSGYTF. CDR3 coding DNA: TGTGCCAGCTCCCCCAGCAGGGGGCTGAGCGGCTACACCTTC.